The T cell receptor (beta chain) described here comes from a study of T cells after yellow fever vaccination (dated by TCRdb to the late 2010s). The study in broad terms: Libraries from fractions with low cell numbers were prepared with the SMART-Seq v4 Ultra Low Input RNA kit. Blood was drawn at multiple timepoints before and after primary and secondary immunization, with bulk PBMC replicates and cell subsets isolated. Bulk TCR alpha and beta repertoires were sequenced longitudinally to track T-cell clones before and after primary and booster YFV17D yellow fever vaccination. Two healthy male donors, one aged 18 to 30 and one aged 30 to 40 years, were included in the cohort.

The sample's treatment or condition label, decoded: live attenuated yellow fever vaccine strain. PBMCs were isolated from peripheral blood using a standard Ficoll-Paque protocol. CD4 and CD8 T-cell fractions were isolated with Dynabeads CD4 and CD8 positive selection kits. TriZol was used to extract RNA from bulk PBMCs, CD4 and CD8 fractions, and dextramer-positive and dextramer-negative fractions. TCR cDNA was made using 5'RACE template switching, a step that added a universal primer site and unique molecular identifiers. Priming of cDNA synthesis was performed from both the TCR alpha and TCR beta constant segments. Two PCR steps were used to amplify libraries, with sample barcodes and sequencing adapters being added in the second step. Sequencing of the libraries was done on either Illumina HiSeq 2500 (2x100 bp) or NovaSeq (2x150 bp). The source study handled its data this way. Reads were demultiplexed and collapsed into UMI consensus sequences with MIGEC, and V(D)J alignment was performed with MiXCR. Vaccine-responding clonotypes were defined with edgeR using replicate PBMC samples, requiring FDR below 0.01 and a log2 fold change above 5 up to day 15. CD4 or CD8 identity was assigned to each bulk clonotype according to whether the clonotype was present at higher abundance in the sequenced CD4 repertoire or the sequenced CD8 repertoire. TCRdb took the public reads, trimmed them with fastp at Q25, ran MiXCR for clone calling and kept in-frame beta chains. Each entry is one CDR3 protein sequence, shown with its most common DNA and genes. The V and J calls here are based on TCRdb, not the publication. Recorded for this sample are 230,000 or so distinct CDR3 sequences; over 6.5% of them occurred a single time. The leading ten clones occupy roughly 1% of the sample.

This clonotype was seen repeatedly, ten times or more. The antigen it recognizes is unknown. No base quality values were provided; no much bigger clone lies one nucleotide off. The paper's findings and limits, for the study overall: The secondary T-cell response was weaker than the primary response but faster, peaking on day 5 instead of day 15. After the booster, most of the clones that had expanded following primary vaccination were detected again (just under 97% of CD4 and roughly 88% of CD8), which suggests that memory was broadly maintained. Because only two donors were included in the study, the extent to which the findings can be generalized is limited. Because abundant contaminating clonotypes from the bulk population could be contained in FACS-sorted repertoires, computational filtering was required. A small fraction of clonotypes showed up in both the CD4 and CD8 compartments, probably as a result of convergent recombination.

There are 13 amino acids in the CDR3, from cysteine to phenylalanine inclusive. The retained sequence is limited to the CDR3, 39 bases, with the frame set at the first base. V is shortened by 4 bases, J by 5 bases, and the region joining them spans 11 bases. This clonotype was obtained from a man aged 25 to 45 who received the YFV17D yellow fever vaccine. The chain links TRBV12-3 or TRBV12-4 with TRBJ1-1, with the D segment identity uncertain. Source: CD4+ T cells sorted from PBMCs, taken on the day of the yellow fever booster vaccination. The CDR3 corresponds to CASSWLMGTEAFF. The base sequence is TGTGCCAGCAGTTGGCTTATGGGGACTGAAGCTTTCTTT.